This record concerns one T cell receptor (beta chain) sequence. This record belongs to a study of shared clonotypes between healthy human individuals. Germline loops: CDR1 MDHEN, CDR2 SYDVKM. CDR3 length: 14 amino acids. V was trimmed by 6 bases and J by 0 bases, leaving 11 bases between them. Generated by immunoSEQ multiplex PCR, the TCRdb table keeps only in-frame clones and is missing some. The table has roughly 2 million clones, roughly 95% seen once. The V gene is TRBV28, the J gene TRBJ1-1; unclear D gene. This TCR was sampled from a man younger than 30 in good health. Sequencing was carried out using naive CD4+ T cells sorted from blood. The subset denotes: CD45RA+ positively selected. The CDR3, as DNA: TGTGCCAGCAGCCGGGAGGCGCTGAACACTGAAGCTTTCTTT. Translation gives CASSREALNTEAFF.